This entry describes one T cell receptor beta chain. These data come from a study of blood T cell repertoires in COVID-19. As for the study in general: The origin of the acute and convalescent COVID-19 samples was the United States, Italy and Spain.

Original analysis: Amplifying reference gene primers gave estimates of nucleated cell counts. Only in-frame clones appear in the TCRdb table, and some are missing; sequencing was by immunoSEQ multiplex PCR. That table furnishes V, J and clone size, whereas the DNA furnished D and trimming. The table has about 190,000 clones, roughly 84% seen once. Trimming stripped 5 bases from V and 6 bases from J, with 19 bases between. Germline values: CDR1 SNHLY, CDR2 FYNNEI. The CDR3 length is 16 residues. The sample taken for sequencing was peripheral blood. The chain links TRBV2 to TRBJ2-2; TRBD2 might be the D (6 bases). The TCR comes from a human donor in a cohort sampled during active COVID-19. The CDR3 DNA follows: TGTGCCAGCAGTCCCCAGTCCGGGACTCCCTCCGGGGAGCTGTTTTTT. Amino acids: CASSPQSGTPSGELFF. Filled out from reference TRBV2 and TRBJ2-2, the complete variable domain reads EPEVTQTPSHQVTQMGQEVILRCVPISNHLYFYWYRQILGQKVEFLVSFYNNEISEKSEIFDDQFSVERPDGSNFTLKIRSTKLEDSAMYFCASSPQSGTPSGELFFGEGSRLTVL.